This T cell receptor beta chain was documented in a study of blood T cells in healthy people across ages. J was trimmed by 6 bases and V by 6 bases; bases with no gene match: 7. The CDR3 sequence is 16 residues long. Germline assignment: CDR1 LGHDT and CDR2 YNNKEL (reference sequence). The authors ran a second PCR of 7 to 11 cycles using a sample-barcoded 5' primer and a J-beta primer mix. Each CDR3 protein is one row after TCRdb ran MiXCR on the 5' RACE reads. Of about 780,000 distinct CDR3 sequences in the sample, around half were seen once. Only a few counts were recorded for this clonotype. The clonotype originates from a man of 80 years or more in good health. The sample consisted of blood. This chain links TRBV3-1 with TRBJ2-1; TRBD2 matches at 14 bases. CDR3 in amino acids: CASRGGLAGGRNEQFF. The CDR3 bases are TGTGCCAGCAGGGGCGGACTAGCGGGAGGACGCAATGAGCAGTTCTTC.